This T cell receptor (beta chain) came from a study of regulatory T cells in long-lasting Graves disease. As to time point: newly diagnosed GD, antithyroid drugs for less than 3 months. From RNA extracted from PBMCs, the TCR library was made. American Thyroid Association guidelines defined how Graves' disease was diagnosed. The peripheral blood volume drawn was roughly 8.7 milliliters, and it was collected into EDTA tubes. Study findings and constraints: TRBV28, TRBJ1-2 and TRBJ2-5 were favored in persistent disease.

About this clonotype itself: Its antigen is still unknown.

Germline lookup yields CDR1 LGHDT and CDR2 YNNKEL (reference sequence). CDR3 length: 12 amino acids. Trimming stripped 2 bases from V and 8 bases from J, with 9 bases between. For TCR beta, libraries came from iRepertoire HTBI primers and Arm-PCR of CDR3 regions. TCRdb ran MiXCR on the multiplex PCR reads and lists one entry per CDR3 protein. The repertoire consists of roughly 320,000 distinct CDR3 sequences, with 16% occurring once and the leading ten covering approximately 30%. These sequences were also reported in another study, on T cells in Graves' hyperthyroidism and ophthalmopathy. This second study says: Hyperthyroidism patients were newly diagnosed, had disease duration under 2 months, and were aged 18 to 65 years.

The sample in question was peripheral blood mononuclear cells (PBMCs), obtained at new diagnosis, from a patient treated with antithyroid drugs. The origin of this receptor is a man in his forties with Graves disease. The genes are TRBV3-1 and TRBJ1-2, with D unclear. The CDR3 sequence: CASSQIGRGYTF. CDR3 nucleotide sequence: TGTGCCAGCAGCCAAATCGGTCGGGGCTACACCTTC. The full variable domain, completed using reference TRBV3-1 and TRBJ1-2, is DTAVSQTPKYLVTQMGNDKSIKCEQNLGHDTMYWYKQDSKKFLKIMFSYNNKELIINETVPNRFSPKSPDKAHLNLHINSLELGDSAVYFCASSQIGRGYTFGSGTRLTVV.